The clone carrying this TCR beta chain was recorded many times. Antigen unknown. Graves' hyperthyroidism qualified as stable when ophthalmopathy did not progress within 18 months. The authors took PBMCs from 8 to 10 ml fresh peripheral blood. This sample is part of a study of T cells in Graves' hyperthyroidism and ophthalmopathy. V shed 11 bases and J shed 0 bases, with 11 bases lying between them. CDR1 and CDR2 (germline): LNHNV, YYDKDF (reference sequence). This CDR3 region has 14 residues. General observations from the study: Most thyroid clonotypes with frequency above 0.001 were detected in blood. A 13 V-J signature model discriminated ophthalmopathy versus stable hyperthyroidism.

From RNA transcripts, TCR beta CDR3 regions were amplified. RT-PCR in the first round (using the HTBI primer set) targeted the TCR CDR3. Each CDR3 protein gets one entry after TCRdb re-called the multiplex PCR reads with MiXCR. The sample includes about 420,000 distinct CDR3 sequences, roughly an eighth of them seen just once. J is TRBJ1-6 and V is TRBV15; D is undetermined. This TCR was sampled from a woman aged 18 to 35 with Graves' hyperthyroidism. The sequencing input was blood. As DNA, the CDR3 is TGTGCCGCGTCCGGAAGCTCCTATAATTCACCCCTCCACTTT. This sequence encodes CAASGSSYNSPLHF.